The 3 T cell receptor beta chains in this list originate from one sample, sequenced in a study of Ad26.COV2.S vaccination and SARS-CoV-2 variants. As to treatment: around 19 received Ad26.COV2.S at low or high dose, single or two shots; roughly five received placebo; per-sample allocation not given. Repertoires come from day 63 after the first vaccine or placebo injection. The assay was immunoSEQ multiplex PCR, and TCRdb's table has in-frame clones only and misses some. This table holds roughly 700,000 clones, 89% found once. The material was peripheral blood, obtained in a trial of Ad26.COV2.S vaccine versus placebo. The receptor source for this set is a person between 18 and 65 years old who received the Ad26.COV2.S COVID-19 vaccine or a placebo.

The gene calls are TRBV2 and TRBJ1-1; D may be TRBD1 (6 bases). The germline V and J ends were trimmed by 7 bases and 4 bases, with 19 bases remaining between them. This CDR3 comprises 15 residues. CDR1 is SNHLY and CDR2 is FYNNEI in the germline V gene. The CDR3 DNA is TGTGCCAGCACCGAAGGGGGAGGGGCAGGCACTGAAGCTTTCTTT. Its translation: CASTEGGGAGTEAFF.

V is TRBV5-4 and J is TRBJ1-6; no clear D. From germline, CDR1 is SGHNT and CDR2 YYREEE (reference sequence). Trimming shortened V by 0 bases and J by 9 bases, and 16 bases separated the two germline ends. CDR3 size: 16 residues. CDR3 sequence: CASSLDAGSRSSPLHF. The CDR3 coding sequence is TGTGCCAGCAGCTTGGACGCAGGTTCTAGGAGTTCACCCCTCCACTTT.

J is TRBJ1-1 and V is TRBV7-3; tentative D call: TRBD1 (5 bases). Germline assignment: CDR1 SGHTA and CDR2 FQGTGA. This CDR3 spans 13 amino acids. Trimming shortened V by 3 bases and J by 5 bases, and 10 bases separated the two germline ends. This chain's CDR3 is CASSFVGETEAFF. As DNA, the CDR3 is TGTGCCAGCAGCTTTGTAGGGGAGACTGAAGCTTTCTTT.